The entry that follows covers one T cell receptor beta chain sequence. Its target is unknown. The data belong to a study of beta chain features in type 1 diabetes. Points from the study as a whole: Fewer insertions but more deletions were seen at VDJ junctions in type 1 diabetes patients.

Per germline, CDR1 SGHTA and CDR2 FQGNSA. The CDR3 is 16 residues long. The V gene end was trimmed by 1 base and the J gene end by 6 bases; junction bases not matched to a gene: 7. Expressed TCRB transcripts were sequenced, since all the RNA that had been isolated was reverse transcribed. Measured with immunoSEQ multiplex PCR; TCRdb has only the in-frame clones, and not every one. The sample holds under 250,000 clones, over 12% seen once. The TCR originated in a woman aged 40 to 55 in good health. This chain joins TRBV7-2 and TRBJ2-2; the match to TRBD1 covers 8 bases. Material: naive CD4+ T cells from blood. This chain's CDR3 is CASSLVGQGAAGELFF. As DNA, the CDR3 is TGTGCCAGCAGCTTAGTAGGGCAGGGGGCGGCCGGGGAGCTGTTTTTT.